This T cell receptor (beta chain) is drawn from a study of cytomegalovirus exposure and HLA in healthy donors (dated by TCRdb to between 2016 and 2019). For context, the study as a whole: An earlier analysis of 587 of the donors reported roughly 270 Gb of sequence data and 120 million or so unique TCR beta sequences from roughly 200 million T cells. A later analysis re-analyzed previously published TCR beta repertoires from about 730 donors and added high-resolution HLA genotyping to study TCR occurrence patterns. The number of donors typed differed by locus, with roughly 620-630 for A, B, C, DRB1 and DQB1, roughly 550 for DQA1, 600 to 610 for DPA1, and around 430 for DPB1. Besides the first cohort of roughly 640 subjects, a separate validation cohort made up of 90 to 150 different subjects was used. The T cell repertoires of roughly 660 subjects were profiled by immunosequencing and related to cytomegalovirus serostatus. HLA typing included class I and class II loci at four-digit resolution. All discovery cohort repertoires had been generated on a single sequencing platform. An earlier analysis of some 500 of the donors applied high-throughput TCR beta sequencing to assess whether each TCR beta V gene segment acted as functional or pseudogenic. The genetic ancestry cluster associated with self-reported Caucasian donors included about 81% of the 398 genotyped donors. Among 300 to 450 genotyped donors of the cohort, an average of around 240,000 unique TCR beta nucleotide sequences were sequenced per donor, around 20% of them non-productive. The aim of the study was to test whether cataloging public T cell receptors could identify signatures of past pathogen exposure. Donor age, sex, ethnicity and CMV serostatus were compiled alongside the repertoire data. A later genetic analysis used genome-wide SNP genotypes for about 55% of the 666 donors, treating that subset as a discovery cohort. Rather than drawing on any new phenotypic data, the later analysis identified candidate immune exposures from TCR beta sequences and the way those sequences occurred across donors. High-throughput TCR immunosequencing, statistical association of individual TCRs with disease status, and machine learning were combined to predict cytomegalovirus infection status. An early release that covered about 640 HLA-typed donors contained approximately 300 gigabases of sequencing data and 65 million to 100 million unique TCR sequences. Because of strong linkage in the cohort, roughly five DR-DQ haplotypes were treated as single units for association and clustering.

Broad study findings and their caveats: In a later genetic analysis, fewer N-insertions in productive TCRs were reported among donors in an Asian-associated ancestry cluster than the approximately 630-donor mean. In vitro tests confirmed that a few of the cytomegalovirus-associated TCR beta chains recognize cytomegalovirus antigens. A later analysis found that most CMV-associated TCR beta chains appeared HLA-restricted, with HLA associations seemingly driven largely by CMV exposure. Cytomegalovirus status was reported to be diagnosed by the classifier with high specificity and sensitivity in both the original and validation cohorts. In a later analysis, 16,951 TCR beta sequences were associated with specific HLA alleles at a false discovery rate of 0.05. This cohort had only TCR beta chains sequenced, and the lack of alpha or paired-chain data limited which features could be detected. In an earlier analysis of some 550 of the donors, most TCR beta V segments were observed in productive rearrangements about 90% or about 30% of the time, broadly matching IMGT annotations. Presence/absence analyses assumed roughly uniform sequencing depth across donors, an assumption that may not hold. V-gene and J-gene trimming of TCR beta chains was associated with a missense DCLRE1C variant in a later genetic analysis, and the association was replicated in an independent cohort. In a later analysis, HLA-associated TCR beta chains showed more clonal expansion and lower generation probabilities than non-associated chains that were equally common. The study listed around 160 TCR beta chains as associated with cytomegalovirus. Most TCR sequences were observed very rarely across donors, whereas some public TCRs were present in many individuals. CMV serostatus was the only immune exposure information available for the cohort. Seventeen rarely observed V segments, including chromosome 9 orphons, were excluded from the earlier analysis of several hundred of the donors because counts were too low. In a later analysis, TCR association rates were found to vary across HLA loci, with the most associated TCRs seen for DRB1 alleles and the fewest for HLA-C alleles. Because HLA typing was missing for some donors at each locus, association tests included only the typed subset. A further reported finding was that TCR beta sequences accurately predicted the HLA-A and HLA-B alleles for most subjects in the first cohort. According to the authors, the approach could potentially be generalized to other disease states and immunological phenotypes. The 87-base-pair reads could not distinguish some IMGT-functional V segments, including TRBV6-2 and TRBV6-3, so those segments were excluded. Several of the top co-occurrence clusters appeared to be linked to parvovirus B19, influenza, CMV and Epstein-Barr virus, according to a later analysis. Linkage disequilibrium might explain the correlated functional status among segregating V segments, but an unknown experimental factor could not be ruled out. Strong co-occurrence of HLA alleles, especially DR and DQ, made assigning TCR associations to individual alleles difficult. A group of highly shared sequence variants was considered likely to be a technical artifact of the sequencing pipeline.

Library creation used the immunoSEQ multiplex PCR assay. A mixture of 60 forward primers for TCR Vbeta segments and 13 reverse primers for TCR Jbeta segments was used in the multiplex PCR. A multiplex PCR assay on genomic DNA amplified the CDR3 region of rearranged TCR beta genes. The Illumina HiSeq System was used to sequence the amplified TCR beta libraries as 87-base-pair reads. The original methods were these. A later analysis counted some 74 million unique TCR beta chains across the 666 repertoires, and around 12 million of these chains were shared by at least two donors. A nearest-neighbor algorithm error-corrected the raw reads and collapsed the reads into unique sequences, merging closely related sequences to remove PCR and sequencing errors. Alignment of CDR3 sequences to IMGT reference sequences was used to assign V, D and J gene segments. Each retained sequence needed at least a six-nucleotide match to both a V gene segment and a J gene segment. A rearrangement was called productive if the CDR3 had no stop codons and remained in frame with V and J, and every other rearrangement was called non-productive. Following IMGT convention, CDR3 was defined as the stretch from the second conserved V-encoded cysteine to the conserved J-encoded phenylalanine. Sequences without an unambiguous match to a single V gene segment were excluded from the earlier analysis of 450 to 650 of the donors. An earlier analysis of fewer than 650 of the donors classified V segments as functional when productive rearrangements were above 56.7% and as segregating when the standard deviation between donors was above 5%. A statistical classification framework was built for diagnosing cytomegalovirus status from the catalog of TCR beta chain sequences. In a later analysis, V and J genes were assigned by comparing TCR nucleotide sequences against IMGT/GENE-DB human TR gene sequences. Using the TCRdist pipeline, a later analysis assigned CDR3 sequences along with most-parsimonious VDJ recombination scenarios. In a later analysis, every TCR beta chain was defined by the combination of its CDR3 amino acid sequence and its V-gene family, and reads without a unique V-gene family were dropped. A later analysis removed over 500 highly shared, low-generation-probability nucleotide sequences to deal with suspected cross-contamination and a sequencing artifact. In a later analysis, a clonal expansion index for each public chain was calculated from normalized within-repertoire ranks of inferred template counts. In a later analysis, generation probabilities were computed with a VDJ recombination model fitted to out-of-frame rearrangements, and the resulting probabilities were checked against IGoR. Hypergeometric tests were used in a later analysis to score TCR-TCR, TCR-HLA and TCR-CMV co-occurrence, with a repertoire-size bias correction applied to the TCR pairs. A later analysis estimated false discovery rates by permuting HLA or CMV assignments 20 times. In a later analysis, co-occurring TCRs were grouped using DBSCAN, with TCRdist sequence similarity added in when clustering inside HLA-allele-positive subsets. Co-occurrence clustering excluded repertoires with fewer than 30,000 or more than 120,000 public chains, plus five with anomalous nucleotide sharing. This immuneACCESS table, as held by TCRdb, lists in-frame sequences with V and J called but not all clones. Of the missing ones, under half trace to an unresolved V gene in checked studies; the others have no known cause. The DNA was the basis for D and trimming; V, J and clone size are from that table. The sample records more than 65,000 clones, 60% to 75% of which are singletons. Clones ranked in the top ten supply 8.5% to 14% of the sample.

The cohort was made up of 500 to 800 healthy bone marrow donors. At the time of sampling, every cohort member was nominally healthy, though immune exposures that went unrecorded were likely present. The donor was CMV seropositive and was included in the group of about 290 seropositive cohort members. Every donor gave a peripheral blood sample, and the peripheral blood mononuclear cells from that sample were used for TCR beta sequencing. The Qiagen DNeasy Blood Extraction Kit was used to extract genomic DNA from the blood cell samples. The CDR3 runs 15 residues from the cysteine to the phenylalanine. Only CDR3 DNA is held: 45 bases, read in frame from base 1. The V and J ends are trimmed by 6 bases and 6 bases, leaving 19 bases between them. Per the germline V gene, SNHLY is the CDR1 and FYNNEI is the CDR2. This clone was seen a few times. Its antigen is currently not known. Qualities for individual bases were not recorded, and no much larger clone is one base off.

The clonotype comes from a woman in her fifties or sixties in good health and CMV-seropositive. Sequences were obtained from PBMCs. This chain is built from TRBV2 and TRBJ2-3, with TRBD1 as a weak D call on 6 bases. The nucleotides read TGTGCCAGCAGATACAGGGAGAGCTCAACGGATACGCAGTATTTT. This codes for CASRYRESSTDTQYF.